Listed here are 23 T cell receptor beta chains from one sample, sequenced in a study of technical replicates of blood from several donors. TCRdb's copy holds only in-frame clones and misses some; the assay was immunoSEQ multiplex PCR. Of roughly 100,000 clones in the sample, around 96% were seen once. Sequencing was carried out using T cells isolated from PBMCs. All receptors derive from a human donor in good health.

A single count supports this clone. The V gene is TRBV11-2, the J gene TRBJ2-7, with 15 positions matching TRBD2. The CDR3 spans 18 residues. J lost 1 base, V lost 2 bases, and 6 bases had no gene match. Germline-derived CDR1 and CDR2 are SGHAT and FQNNGV. As DNA, the CDR3 is TGTGCCAGCAGCTTACTAAAGGGACTAGCGGGAGGTTCCTACGAGCAGTACTTC. Translated, it gives CASSLLKGLAGGSYEQYF.

The V gene is TRBV7-9, the J gene TRBJ2-5; D not resolved. V lost 3 bases and J lost 3, with 8 bases in between. Looked up from germline, CDR1 is SEHNR and CDR2 is FQNEAQ (reference sequence). The CDR3 consists of 13 residues. CDR3 sequence: CASSFSRKETQYF. DNA for the CDR3: TGTGCCAGCAGCTTCTCTAGGAAAGAGACCCAGTACTTC.

This chain joins TRBV27 and TRBJ1-1; a weak D match, TRBD1 (5 bases). Germline-derived CDR1 and CDR2 are MNHEY and SMNVEV (reference sequence). V was pared by 6 bases and J by 1 base, with 15 bases between. The CDR3 covers 15 residues. Here the CDR3 reads CASRFLDGQNTEAFF. CDR3 nucleotide sequence: TGTGCCAGCAGATTTCTTGACGGACAGAACACTGAAGCTTTCTTT.

The chain joins TRBV18 to TRBJ1-1; D gene ambiguous. V was pared by 6 bases and J by 3 bases, with 14 bases between. The germline CDR1 and CDR2 sequences are KGHSH and LQKENI. The length of the CDR3 is 14 residues. This chain's CDR3 is CASSRSGVDTEAFF. In DNA, the CDR3 is TGTGCCAGCTCGCGTTCCGGGGTCGACACTGAAGCTTTCTTT.

Only one count was recorded for this clone. V usage is TRBV7-9 and J usage is TRBJ2-1; the match to TRBD2 covers 8 bases. CDR3 size: 14 residues. CDR1 is SEHNR, CDR2 FQNEAQ, per germline (reference sequence). The junction had 4 bases not matched to a gene; V was cut back by 2 bases and J by 7 bases. The CDR3 reads CASSLTGGGNEQFF. Written as DNA, the CDR3 is TGTGCCAGCAGCTTAACGGGAGGGGGAAATGAGCAGTTCTTC.

This rearrangement joins TRBV6-1 to TRBJ2-5; D is possibly TRBD2 (7 bases). Germline CDR1 and CDR2: MNHNS and SASEGT. V lost 2 bases to trimming and J lost 1 base, with 14 bases between them. The CDR3 is made up of 16 amino acids. CDR3 bases: TGTGCCAGCAGTGAATTTGGGGGGGGCATCCAAGAGACCCAGTACTTC. Its translation is CASSEFGGGIQETQYF.

The genes are TRBV30 and TRBJ2-2, with D tentatively TRBD1 (6 bases). Germline values: CDR1 GTSNPN, CDR2 SVGIG (reference sequence). The V end was cut by 5 bases, the J end by 4 bases, with 11 bases between. The CDR3 totals 13 residues. CDR3 region: CAWRAGVTGELFF. For the CDR3, the DNA is TGTGCCTGGCGAGCAGGGGTCACCGGGGAGCTGTTTTTT.

This chain joins TRBV11-3 and TRBJ1-1, with 7 bases that match TRBD1. V gave up 5 bases and J gave up 0 bases; unmatched junction bases: 6. The CDR3 is 15 amino acids. Looked up from germline, CDR1 is SGHNT and CDR2 is YENEEA. CDR3 sequence: CASSPRTGLNTEAFF. The DNA for the CDR3 is TGTGCCAGCAGCCCCCGGACAGGACTGAACACTGAAGCTTTCTTT.

This chain links TRBV15 with TRBJ2-3; TRBD2 aligns across 9 bases. In germline, CDR1 is LNHNV, CDR2 YYDKDF (reference sequence). With V trimmed by 1 base and J by 1 base, 3 bases remained unmatched. This CDR3 spans 16 amino acids. Here the CDR3 DNA reads TGTGCCACCAGCAGAGCGGTAGCGGGGGGCACAGATACGCAGTATTTT. Protein: CATSRAVAGGTDTQYF.

Note on this clone: One end of the junction varies from germline; a read error may be responsible. The rearrangement links TRBV7-9 to TRBJ2-1; 10 bases fit TRBD1. This CDR3 contains 15 residues. Germline V gene sequence: CDR1 SEHNR, CDR2 FQNEAQ (reference sequence). CDR3 in amino acids: CASSPGTGVYSEQFF. The CDR3 nucleotides read TGTGCCAGCAGTCCCGGGACAGGGGTTTACAGTGAGCAGTTCTTC.

J is TRBJ2-1 and V is TRBV5-1; 9 bases line up with TRBD2. J lost 4 bases, V lost 4 bases, and 18 bases had no gene match. This CDR3 contains 19 residues. Germline V gene sequence: CDR1 SGHRS, CDR2 YFSETQ. CDR3: CASSPTPLPASGVYNEQFF. As DNA, the CDR3 is TGCGCCAGCAGCCCTACGCCCTTACCGGCTAGCGGGGTGTACAATGAGCAGTTCTTC.

The genes are TRBV10-1 and TRBJ2-1; TRBD2 aligns across 8 bases. The ends lost 4 bases at V and 0 bases at J; junction bases unmatched: 5. Germline CDR1 WNHNN, CDR2 SYGVQD (reference sequence). The CDR3 loop spans 16 amino acids. Here the CDR3 DNA reads TGCGCCAGCAGTGGAACTAGCGGAGGCTCCTACAATGAGCAGTTCTTC. Protein: CASSGTSGGSYNEQFF.

The chain combines TRBV27 with TRBJ2-7; D is uncertain. The V end was cut by 3 bases, the J end by 3 bases, with 12 bases between. Germline V CDR1 and CDR2: MNHEY, SMNVEV (reference sequence). The CDR3 is made up of 14 amino acids. The CDR3 sequence is CASSFQSSFYEQYF. The CDR3 nucleotides read TGTGCCAGCAGTTTCCAGTCCTCATTCTACGAGCAGTACTTC.

The chain combines TRBV28 with TRBJ2-5; 9 nucleotides agree with TRBD1. CDR1 MDHEN and CDR2 SYDVKM come from the germline V gene. After removal of 5 bases from V and 7 bases from J, the junction contained 8 bases not matched to a gene. The CDR3 totals 14 residues. CDR3 sequence reads: CASSLRQGVRTQYF. The CDR3 DNA follows: TGTGCCAGCAGTCTGCGACAGGGGGTAAGGACCCAGTACTTC.

The chain uses TRBV9 and TRBJ2-7, with D unclear. V was trimmed by 3 bases and J by 2 bases, leaving 12 bases between them. The CDR3 totals 14 residues. Germline CDR1 reads SGDLS; CDR2 reads YYNGEE. CDR3 sequence reads: CASSGGPAPYEQYF. The CDR3 DNA sequence: TGTGCCAGCAGCGGCGGTCCGGCCCCCTACGAGCAGTACTTC.

This clone has a single count. The V call is TRBV9, the J call TRBJ1-2; D gene ambiguous. V was clipped by 0 bases and J by 4 bases, with 7 bases between them. In germline, CDR1 is SGDLS, CDR2 YYNGEE. This CDR3 comprises 13 residues. The CDR3 loop reads CASSVVTTYGYTF. CDR3 sequence (DNA): TGTGCCAGCAGCGTAGTGACAACCTATGGCTACACCTTC.

V is TRBV7-9 and J is TRBJ1-5; 7 nucleotides match TRBD1. The CDR3 extends over 15 amino acids. The germline V gene has CDR1 SEHNR and CDR2 FQNEAQ (reference sequence). Losses at the gene ends were 0 bases for V and 2 bases for J; bases not matched to a gene: 1. In DNA, the CDR3 is TGTGCCAGCAGCTTAGCCGGGACAGGCAATCAGCCCCAGCATTTT. Its protein product is CASSLAGTGNQPQHF.

The chain carries TRBV4-1 and TRBJ2-2; no reliable D call. CDR1 and CDR2 (germline): MGHRA, YSYEKL. The CDR3 has 12 amino acids. V was clipped by 1 base and J by 5 bases, with 2 bases between them. CDR3 amino acids: CASSQATGELFF. CDR3 DNA: TGCGCCAGCAGCCAAGCTACCGGGGAGCTGTTTTTT.

CDR3 nucleotide sequence: TGTGCCAGCAGCGTAGATTACGAGCCCTACGAGCAGTACTTC. Protein sequence: CASSVDYEPYEQYF. The chain uses TRBV9 and TRBJ2-7, with D uncertain. CDR3 length: 14 amino acids. V was cut by 0 bases and J by 2 bases, with 9 bases left in between. Germline CDR1 and CDR2: SGDLS and YYNGEE.

For this clone: Other DNA sequences in this specimen translate into the identical CDR3. The rearrangement joins TRBV5-1 to TRBJ2-7; D ambiguous. In germline, CDR1 is SGHRS, CDR2 YFSETQ. The germline V and J ends were trimmed by 3 bases and 3 bases, with 4 bases remaining between them. CDR3 length: 11 amino acids. CDR3 amino acids: CASSSSYEQYF. The CDR3 nucleotides are TGCGCCAGCAGCTCCAGCTACGAGCAGTACTTC.

The V gene is TRBV27, the J gene TRBJ2-7, with 12 positions matching TRBD2. Germline CDR1 and CDR2: MNHEY and SMNVEV (reference sequence). The CDR3 sequence is 15 residues long. V shed 5 bases and J 3 bases; nucleotides not matched to a gene: 5. CDR3 nucleotide sequence: TGTGCCAGCAGTCTGGCGACTAGCGGGGGCTACGAGCAGTACTTC. Amino acids: CASSLATSGGYEQYF.

V gene TRBV6-1 combines with J gene TRBJ2-1; 8 nucleotides agree with TRBD1. The V and J ends lost 5 bases and 12 bases, in that order; junction bases with no gene match: 3. The CDR3 sequence is 11 residues long. Per the germline V gene, CDR1 is MNHNS and CDR2 is SASEGT. The CDR3 protein is CASSWGTGQFF. CDR3 nucleotides: TGTGCCAGCAGTTGGGGGACAGGGCAGTTCTTC.

The V and J genes are TRBV5-1 and TRBJ2-7; weak D call: TRBD2 (5 bases). Looked up from germline, CDR1 is SGHRS and CDR2 is YFSETQ. Between the trimmed V and J ends, which lost 3 bases and 0 bases, there was a span of 16 bases. The CDR3 spans 16 residues. The CDR3 coding sequence is TGCGCCAGCAGCTACGGTCAGCGGATAACCTCCTACGAGCAGTACTTC. Translated: CASSYGQRITSYEQYF.